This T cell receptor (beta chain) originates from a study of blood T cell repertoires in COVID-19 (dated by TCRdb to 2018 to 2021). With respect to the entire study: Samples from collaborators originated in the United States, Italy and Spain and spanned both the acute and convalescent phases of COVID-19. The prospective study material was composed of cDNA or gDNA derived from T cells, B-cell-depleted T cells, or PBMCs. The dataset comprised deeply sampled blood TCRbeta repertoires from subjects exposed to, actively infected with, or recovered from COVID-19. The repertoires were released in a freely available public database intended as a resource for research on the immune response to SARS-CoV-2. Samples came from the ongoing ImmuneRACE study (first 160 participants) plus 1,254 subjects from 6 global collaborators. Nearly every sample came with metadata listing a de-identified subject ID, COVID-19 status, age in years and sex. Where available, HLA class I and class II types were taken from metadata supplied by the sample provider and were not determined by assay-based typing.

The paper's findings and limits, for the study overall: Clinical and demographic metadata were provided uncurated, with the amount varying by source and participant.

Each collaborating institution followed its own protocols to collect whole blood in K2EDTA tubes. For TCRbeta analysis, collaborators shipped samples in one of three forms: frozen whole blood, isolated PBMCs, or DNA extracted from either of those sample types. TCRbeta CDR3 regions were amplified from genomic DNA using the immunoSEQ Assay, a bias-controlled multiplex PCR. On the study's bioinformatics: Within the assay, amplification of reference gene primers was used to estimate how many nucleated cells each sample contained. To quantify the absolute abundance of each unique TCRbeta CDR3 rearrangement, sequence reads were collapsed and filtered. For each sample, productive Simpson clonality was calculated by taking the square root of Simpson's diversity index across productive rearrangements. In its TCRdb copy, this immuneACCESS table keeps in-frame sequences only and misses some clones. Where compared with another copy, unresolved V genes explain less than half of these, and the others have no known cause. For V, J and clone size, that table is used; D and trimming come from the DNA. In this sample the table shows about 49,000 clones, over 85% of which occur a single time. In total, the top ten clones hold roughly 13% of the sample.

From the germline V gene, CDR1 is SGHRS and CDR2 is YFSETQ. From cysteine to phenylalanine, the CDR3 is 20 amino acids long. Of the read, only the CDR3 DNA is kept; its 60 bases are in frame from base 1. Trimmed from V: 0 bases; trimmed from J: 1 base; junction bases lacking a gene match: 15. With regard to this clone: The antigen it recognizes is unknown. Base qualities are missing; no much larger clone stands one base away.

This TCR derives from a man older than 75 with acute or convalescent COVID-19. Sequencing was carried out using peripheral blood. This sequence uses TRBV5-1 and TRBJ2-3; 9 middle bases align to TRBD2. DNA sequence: TGCGCCAGCAGCTTGGTCCGCCGTAGCGGGGGACCCCCCCGCACAGATACGCAGTATTTT. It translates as CASSLVRRSGGPPRTDTQYF.